This T cell receptor (beta chain) was sequenced for a study of tumor-infiltrating lymphocytes in primary liver carcinoma. Study-level background: Both sexes were represented among patients, who were 30 to 69 years old.

At least ten counts were recorded for this clonotype. A constant-region primer served to make TCR beta cDNA from roughly 480 ng total RNA. What produced the TCR beta libraries was three nested multiplex PCR rounds using slightly modified ARM-PCR. Use of TRBV1-TRBV30 forward primers with a C-beta reverse primer characterized the first two PCR rounds, which lasted 10 cycles each. TCRdb independently ran MiXCR on the multiplex PCR reads; one entry per CDR3 protein. The repertoire has 100,000 or so distinct CDR3 sequences, roughly 80% of them found once; the top ten carry 15% to 25%. This CDR3 is 11 amino acids long. Trimming removed 7 bases from V and 3 bases from J, with 10 bases in between. Germline V gene data show CDR1 as GTSNPN and CDR2 as SVGIG (reference sequence). Unsorted bulk tissue of roughly 18-32 mg yielded co-extracted RNA and DNA.

The source is a man in his forties with primary liver carcinoma and hepatitis B virus infection. V gene TRBV30 combines with J gene TRBJ2-7; maybe TRBD1 (6 bases). What was sequenced was liver tumor tissue from sampling region 3. As to subset: tumor region T3, left-lateral pole. CDR3 sequence (DNA): TGTGCCTATACGGACAGCTACGAGCAGTACTTC. This gives the protein CAYTDSYEQYF.